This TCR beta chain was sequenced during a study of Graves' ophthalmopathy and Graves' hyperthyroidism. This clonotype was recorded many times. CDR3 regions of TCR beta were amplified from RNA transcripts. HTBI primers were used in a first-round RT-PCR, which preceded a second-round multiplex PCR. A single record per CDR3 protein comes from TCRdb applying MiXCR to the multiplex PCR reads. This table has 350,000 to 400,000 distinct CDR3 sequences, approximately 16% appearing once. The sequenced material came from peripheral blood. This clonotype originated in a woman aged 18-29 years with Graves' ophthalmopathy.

CDR3 loop: CASSLGTAFSYEQYF. The CDR3 DNA is TGTGCCAGCAGTTTAGGGACAGCCTTCTCCTACGAGCAGTACTTC. The chain combines TRBV28 with TRBJ2-7, with 7 bases matching TRBD1. The CDR3 is 15 residues long. Germline values: CDR1 MDHEN, CDR2 SYDVKM. With V trimmed by 2 bases and J by 0 bases, 4 bases remained unmatched.